This paragraph reports one T cell receptor beta chain. What it binds is unknown. CDR1 and CDR2 (germline): SGHNT, YYREEE (reference sequence). This CDR3 is built from 18 residues. J gave up 0 bases and V 3 bases, and 6 bases lay outside the gene matches. The sample is drawn from a study of cytomegalovirus exposure and HLA in healthy donors. Study-level background: Counted in an early data release were about 85 million unique TCRs from HLA-typed donors. Findings of the study overall: For cytomegalovirus status, the classifier reportedly gave diagnoses with high specificity and sensitivity. Later analysis identified a missense DCLRE1C variant that was linked to TCR beta V- and J-gene trimming. Looking again later, the authors saw that most CMV-associated TCR beta chains seemed HLA-restricted.

A multiplex PCR was run with 60 Vbeta primers and 13 Jbeta primers. TCRdb's copy holds only in-frame clones and misses some; the assay was immunoSEQ multiplex PCR. The sample lists 90,000 to 140,000 clones, about 78% seen once, with approximately 1.2% in the top ten. This TCR came from a man aged 25-45 years in good health and CMV-seronegative. The chain combines TRBV5-4 with TRBJ2-2; 12 bases fit TRBD2. The specimen was PBMCs. The CDR3 coding sequence is TGTGCCAGCAGCTCGGGACTAGCGGGCCGCCCGAACACCGGGGAGCTGTTTTTT. This codes for CASSSGLAGRPNTGELFF. Looking up the rest from reference TRBV5-4 and TRBJ2-2 gives the full variable domain: ETGVTQSPTHLIKTRGQQVTLRCSSQSGHNTVSWYQQALGQGPQFIFQYYREEENGRGNFPPRFSGLQFPNYSSELNVNALELDDSALYLCASSSGLAGRPNTGELFFGEGSRLTVL.